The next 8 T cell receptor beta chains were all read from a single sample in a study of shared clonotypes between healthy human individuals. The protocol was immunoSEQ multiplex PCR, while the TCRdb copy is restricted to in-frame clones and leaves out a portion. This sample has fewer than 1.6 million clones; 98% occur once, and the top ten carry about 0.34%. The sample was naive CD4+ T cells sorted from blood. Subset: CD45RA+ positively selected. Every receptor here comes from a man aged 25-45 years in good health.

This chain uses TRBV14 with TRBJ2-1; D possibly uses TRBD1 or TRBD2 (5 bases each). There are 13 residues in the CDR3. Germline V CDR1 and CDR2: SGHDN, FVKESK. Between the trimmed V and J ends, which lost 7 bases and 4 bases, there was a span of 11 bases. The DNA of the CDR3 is TGTGCCAGCACCTGGGACCATTACAATGAGCAGTTCTTC. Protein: CASTWDHYNEQFF.

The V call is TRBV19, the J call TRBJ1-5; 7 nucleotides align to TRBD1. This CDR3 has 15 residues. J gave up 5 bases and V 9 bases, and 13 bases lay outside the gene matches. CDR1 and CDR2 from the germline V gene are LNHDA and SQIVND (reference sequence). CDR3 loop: CASTDRVGWDQPQHF. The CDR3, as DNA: TGTGCCAGCACTGACAGGGTAGGTTGGGATCAGCCCCAGCATTTT.

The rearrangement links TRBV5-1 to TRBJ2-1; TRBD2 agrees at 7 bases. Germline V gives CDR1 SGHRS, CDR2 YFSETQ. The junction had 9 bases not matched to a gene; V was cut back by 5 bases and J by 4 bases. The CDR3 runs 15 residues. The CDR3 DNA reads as TGCGCCAGCAGGCTTGCGGGGGAATCTTACAATGAGCAGTTCTTC. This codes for CASRLAGESYNEQFF.

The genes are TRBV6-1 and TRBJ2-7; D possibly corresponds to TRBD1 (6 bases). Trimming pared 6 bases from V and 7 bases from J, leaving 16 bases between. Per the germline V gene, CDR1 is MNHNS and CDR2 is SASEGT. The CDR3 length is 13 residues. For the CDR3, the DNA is TGTGCCAGCAGCCGGGACACCCTGAAGGAGCAGTACTTC. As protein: CASSRDTLKEQYF.

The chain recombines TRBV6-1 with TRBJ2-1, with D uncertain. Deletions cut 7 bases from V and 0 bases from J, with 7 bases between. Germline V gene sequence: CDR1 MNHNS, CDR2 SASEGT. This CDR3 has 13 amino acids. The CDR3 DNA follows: TGTGCCAGCATCATGAGCTCCTACAATGAGCAGTTCTTC. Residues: CASIMSSYNEQFF.

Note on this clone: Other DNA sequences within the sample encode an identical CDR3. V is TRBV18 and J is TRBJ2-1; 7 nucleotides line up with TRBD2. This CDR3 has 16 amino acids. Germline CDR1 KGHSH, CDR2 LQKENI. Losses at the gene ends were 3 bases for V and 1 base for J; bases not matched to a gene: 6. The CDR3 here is CASSPSAGVSYNEQFF. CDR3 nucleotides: TGTGCCAGCTCACCGTCGGCGGGAGTGTCCTACAATGAGCAGTTCTTC.

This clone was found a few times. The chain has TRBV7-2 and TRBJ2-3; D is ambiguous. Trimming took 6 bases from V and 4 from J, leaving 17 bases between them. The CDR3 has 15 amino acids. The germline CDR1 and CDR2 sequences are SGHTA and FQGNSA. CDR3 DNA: TGTGCCAGCAGGCTCGGTCCTACAAGTTCAGATACGCAGTATTTT. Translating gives CASRLGPTSSDTQYF.

The CDR3 sequence is CASSFVISGILREQYF. Written as DNA, the CDR3 is TGTGCCAGCAGCTTCGTTATCAGCGGGATACTACGCGAGCAGTACTTC. The chain couples TRBV7-9 to TRBJ2-7; 7 bases are a match to TRBD2. Germline CDR1 and CDR2: SEHNR and FQNEAQ (reference sequence). V shed 3 bases and J 6 bases; nucleotides not matched to a gene: 14. The CDR3 runs 16 residues.